These 30 T cell receptor beta chains share one sample of origin, sequenced in a study of post-analysis software for immune sequencing data. Study-level findings and limits: A few TRBV segments occurring more often in patients than controls included TRBV5-6, TRBV5-1 and TRBV20-1.

Unique-molecular-identifier-tagged TCR beta cDNA libraries were used. MiXCR, applied by TCRdb to the PCR reads, yields one record per CDR3 protein. In the table there are fewer than 600,000 distinct CDR3 sequences, around 40% of which are singletons. Antigen specificity for these receptors is unknown. Sequencing was performed on blood. The receptors stem from a girl aged 10 to 17 with multiple sclerosis.

In this sample, this clonotype turned up a few times. The V gene is TRBV27, the J gene TRBJ2-7; weak D call: TRBD1 (5 bases). Trimming cost V 6 bases and J 2 bases, with 17 bases left between them. This CDR3 is 15 amino acids long. CDR1 is MNHEY and CDR2 is SMNVEV in the germline V gene (reference sequence). In nucleotides, the CDR3 is TGTGCCAGCAGCTCGATAGGGGTAGCTCCCTACGAGCAGTACTTC. Translating gives CASSSIGVAPYEQYF.

Concerning this clonotype: Since a much larger clone is just one base distant, this may be a read error. The V gene is TRBV6-2 or TRBV6-3, the J gene TRBJ2-7; 7 nucleotides line up with TRBD1. There are 13 residues in the CDR3. J was trimmed by 3 bases and V by 10 bases; bases with no gene match: 9. Germline V CDR1 and CDR2: MNHEY, SVGEGT. Here the CDR3 reads CATYGTVDYEQYF. The DNA of the CDR3 is TGTGCCACCTATGGGACAGTTGACTACGAGCAGTACTTC.

The rearrangement uses TRBV7-3 and TRBJ2-1; D gene uncertain. CDR3 length: 12 amino acids. Germline lookup yields CDR1 SGHTA and CDR2 FQGTGA. The ends were cut back, 5 bases at V and 8 bases at J, with 10 bases in the middle. Here the CDR3 DNA reads TGTGCCAGCAGCCAAACCGGTTATGAGCAGTTCTTC. This codes for CASSQTGYEQFF.

As concerns this clonotype: A junction end diverges from the germline sequence, so it may reflect a read error. The V call is TRBV10-3, the J call TRBJ1-1, with D possibly TRBD1 on 6 matching bases. The CDR3 sequence is 13 residues long. Per the germline V gene, CDR1 is ENHRY and CDR2 is SYGVKD. The DNA of the CDR3 is TGTGCTATCAGTGAGTCGGGACACGCTGAAGCTTTCTTT. Its translation is CAISESGHAEAFF.

This clonotype was picked up many times. The rearrangement uses TRBV28 and TRBJ2-7, with TRBD1 matching 7 bases. CDR1 and CDR2 (germline): MDHEN, SYDVKM. The V gene end was trimmed by 4 bases and the J gene end by 2 bases; junction bases not matched to a gene: 8. This CDR3 is built from 15 residues. The CDR3 nucleotides read TGTGCCAGCAGTTCCCGGGACAGAACGACCTACGAGCAGTACTTC. Translating gives CASSSRDRTTYEQYF. Full variable domain (missing parts from reference TRBV28 and TRBJ2-7): DVKVTQSSRYLVKRTGEKVFLECVQDMDHENMFWYRQDPGLGLRLIYFSYDVKMKEKGDIPEGYSVSREKKERFSLILESASTNQTSMYLCASSSRDRTTYEQYFGPGTRLTVT.

The V gene is TRBV10-3, the J gene TRBJ1-2; perhaps TRBD1 as D (6 bases). This CDR3 contains 14 residues. Trimming shortened V by 4 bases and J by 6 bases, and 15 bases separated the two germline ends. Germline CDR1 reads ENHRY; CDR2 reads SYGVKD. CDR3 region: CAISVTGALDGYTF. CDR3 nucleotides: TGTGCCATCAGTGTTACGGGGGCTCTGGATGGCTACACCTTC.

The chain carries TRBV5-1 and TRBJ2-7, with D perhaps matching TRBD1 (5 bases). The CDR3 totals 12 residues. The germline gives CDR1 SGHRS, CDR2 YFSETQ. Trimming pared 0 bases from V and 7 bases from J, leaving 8 bases between. CDR3 amino acids: CASSLAQGEQYF. The CDR3 DNA reads as TGCGCCAGCAGCTTGGCCCAGGGAGAGCAGTACTTC. The full variable domain, in which reference TRBV5-1 and TRBJ2-7 provide the parts outside the CDR3, is KAGVTQTPRYLIKTRGQQVTLSCSPISGHRSVSWYQQTPGQGLQFLFEYFSETQRNKGNFPGRFSGRQFSNSRSEMNVSTLELGDSALYLCASSLAQGEQYFGPGTRLTVT.

The chain joins TRBV14 to TRBJ2-3; weak D call: TRBD2 (5 bases). This CDR3 region has 17 residues. Germline CDR1 SGHDN, CDR2 FVKESK. The V and J ends lost 0 bases and 2 bases respectively, with 15 bases between them. DNA of the CDR3: TGTGCCAGCAGCCAAGATCCTTCGCGGGCCTACACAGATACGCAGTATTTT. Its translation is CASSQDPSRAYTDTQYF.

This clonotype occurred a few times. An end of the junction does not agree with germline; a read error may underlie this. The gene calls are TRBV20-1 and TRBJ2-3; D perhaps matches TRBD2 (6 bases). CDR1 DFQATT and CDR2 SNEGSKA come from the germline V gene (reference sequence). The CDR3 has 14 residues. CDR3 sequence reads: CSATGLAGSETRYF. The CDR3 bases are TGCAGTGCTACCGGACTTGCGGGGTCTGAGACGCGGTATTTT.

The V gene is TRBV28, the J gene TRBJ2-5; 8 bases agree with TRBD1. The length of the CDR3 is 14 residues. The ends lost 2 bases at V and 5 bases at J; junction bases unmatched: 4. Per germline, CDR1 MDHEN and CDR2 SYDVKM. CDR3 loop: CASSLGGQEETQYF. CDR3 sequence (DNA): TGTGCCAGCAGTTTAGGGGGACAGGAGGAGACCCAGTACTTC.

The gene calls are TRBV28 and TRBJ2-1, with 8 positions matching TRBD2. Germline V lookup: CDR1 MDHEN, CDR2 SYDVKM. Losses at the gene ends were 5 bases for V and 1 base for J; bases not matched to a gene: 4. CDR3 length equals 15 residues. The CDR3 loop reads CASSRAGVSYNEQFF. CDR3 nucleotides: TGTGCCAGCAGTCGAGCGGGAGTGTCCTACAATGAGCAGTTCTTC.

The CDR3 region has the DNA TGTGCCAGCAGCTTAACCGCTTTAGCGGGACTGGAGACCCAGTACTTC. Its protein product is CASSLTALAGLETQYF. The rearrangement links TRBV11-1 to TRBJ2-5; 8 positions agree with TRBD2. The CDR3 loop spans 16 amino acids. The V gene's germline CDR1 is SGHAT and CDR2 FQDESV (reference sequence). The V segment lost 2 bases and the J segment 5 bases; nucleotides outside the gene matches: 10.

The chain recombines TRBV20-1 with TRBJ2-7, with 14 bases that match TRBD2. Trimming took 6 bases from V and 1 from J; bases not matched to a gene: 8. Germline lookup yields CDR1 DFQATT and CDR2 SNEGSKA (reference sequence). The CDR3 consists of 16 residues. The CDR3 protein is CSALTSGRARSYEQYF. DNA for the CDR3: TGCAGTGCCCTGACTAGCGGGAGGGCCAGATCCTACGAGCAGTACTTC.

This chain joins TRBV7-9 and TRBJ2-3, with 7 nucleotides matching TRBD2. CDR1 is SEHNR and CDR2 is FQNEAQ in the germline V gene (reference sequence). Trimming at V came to 5 bases and at J to 6 bases, leaving 2 bases not matched to a gene. The CDR3 is 12 residues long. The DNA for the CDR3 is TGTGCCAGCAGCGCTAGCGGTGATACGCAGTATTTT. Residues: CASSASGDTQYF. The entire variable domain, with the rest obtained from reference TRBV7-9 and TRBJ2-3, is as follows: DTGVSQNPRHKITKRGQNVTFRCDPISEHNRLYWYRQTLGQGPEFLTYFQNEAQLEKSRLLSDRFSAERPKGSFSTLEIQRTEQGDSAMYLCASSASGDTQYFGPGTRLTVL.

This clonotype appeared a few times. This chain uses TRBV20-1 with TRBJ1-1; no definite D call. Germline V gene lookup returns CDR1 DFQATT and CDR2 SNEGSKA (reference sequence). Trimming stripped 6 bases from V and 13 bases from J, with 15 bases between. The CDR3 length is 10 residues. The CDR3 bases are TGCAGTGCCAGACGACGAATGGTTTTCTTT. Translated, it gives CSARRRMVFF.

This chain joins TRBV29-1 and TRBJ2-7, with a tentative D call TRBD1 (5 bases). Germline V lookup: CDR1 SQVTM, CDR2 ANQGSEA. V lost 4 bases, J lost 2 bases, and 12 bases lay in between. CDR3 length: 13 amino acids. The CDR3 region is CSVVYVGAYEQYF. As DNA, the CDR3 is TGCAGCGTTGTTTATGTAGGGGCCTACGAGCAGTACTTC.

This clonotype was observed once. The V and J genes are TRBV2 and TRBJ2-7; D gene unclear. The CDR3 consists of 13 residues. Trimming took off 4 bases at V and 1 base at J, with 8 bases between the two ends. Germline CDR1 and CDR2: SNHLY and FYNNEI. CDR3 sequence (DNA): TGTGCCAGCAGTGCTGCCAGGTCCTACGAGCAGTACTTC. Its translation: CASSAARSYEQYF.

The J gene is TRBJ2-3, the V gene TRBV10-3; possible D gene TRBD2, 6 bases. Germline V gene data show CDR1 as ENHRY and CDR2 as SYGVKD. This CDR3 contains 16 residues. With 6 bases removed from V and 0 bases from J, the gap between germline ends came to 16 bases. In DNA, the CDR3 is TGTGCCATCAGGGAGGGTGGAGCAGCTAGCACAGATACGCAGTATTTT. Protein: CAIREGGAASTDTQYF.

This clonotype showed up just a few times. V is TRBV24-1 and J is TRBJ2-3; D unclear. V was trimmed by 2 bases and J by 0 bases, leaving 5 bases between them. Per germline, CDR1 KGHDR and CDR2 SFDVKD. There are 14 residues in the CDR3. CDR3 in amino acids: CATSDSPSTDTQYF. The CDR3, as DNA: TGTGCCACCAGTGATTCGCCGAGCACAGATACGCAGTATTTT.

This clonotype was counted a single time. A much larger clone differs from this one at a single base, so this may be a read error. The chain recombines TRBV12-3 or TRBV12-4 with TRBJ2-5; D is undetermined. The DNA matches TRBJ2-7 better at its end, which makes the J call doubtful. CDR3 length equals 10 residues. CDR3 nucleotide sequence: TGTGCCAGCAATTCATGCGAGCAGTACTTC. Amino acid sequence: CASNSCEQYF.

The J gene is TRBJ2-1, the V gene TRBV4-3; D perhaps matches TRBD2 (6 bases). The CDR3 is made up of 16 amino acids. Trimming stripped 3 bases from V and 4 bases from J, with 16 bases between. Germline values: CDR1 LGHNA, CDR2 YSLEER. The CDR3 is CASSQGLSGLYNEQFF. The CDR3 coding sequence is TGCGCCAGCAGCCAGGGACTTAGCGGTCTTTACAATGAGCAGTTCTTC.

Of note for this clonotype: The germline gene is not matched at one end of the junction; a read error may be the cause. The chain recombines TRBV29-1 with TRBJ2-6; possibly TRBD1 for D (5 bases). CDR3 length equals 14 residues. Per germline, CDR1 SQVTM and CDR2 ANQGSEA. This CDR3 reads CSGSTGSGANVRTF. The CDR3 coding sequence is TGCAGCGGAAGTACAGGCTCTGGGGCCAACGTCCGGACTTTC.

The chain carries TRBV20-1 and TRBJ2-7, with 10 bases lining up with TRBD2. Gene TRBJ2-5 matches the end of the DNA better, so the J call may be wrong. The length of the CDR3 is 15 residues. CDR1 and CDR2 (germline): DFQATT, SNEGSKA (reference sequence). CDR3: CSSSGAGGQGETQYF. The CDR3 nucleotides are TGCAGTTCCTCCGGAGCGGGGGGGCAAGGAGAGACCCAGTACTTC.

The table lists this clonotype with a few counts. V usage is TRBV9 and J usage is TRBJ2-1; 13 bases fit TRBD2. V shed 2 bases, J shed 5 bases, and the junction held 4 bases outside the gene matches. Germline-derived CDR1 and CDR2 are SGDLS and YYNGEE. The CDR3 consists of 16 residues. The CDR3 region is CASSVGTSGVHNEQFF. DNA for the CDR3: TGTGCCAGCAGCGTGGGGACTAGCGGGGTACACAATGAGCAGTTCTTC.

This chain connects TRBV2 to TRBJ2-4, with 9 bases that match TRBD2. The CDR3 is made up of 14 amino acids. Looked up from germline, CDR1 is SNHLY and CDR2 is FYNNEI. After removal of 3 bases from V and 9 bases from J, the junction contained 6 bases not matched to a gene. This chain's CDR3 is CASSEGLAGSIQYF. CDR3 coding DNA: TGTGCCAGCAGTGAGGGACTAGCCGGGAGCATTCAGTACTTC.

J is TRBJ2-5 and V is TRBV5-1; 12 bases line up with TRBD2. The CDR3 extends over 16 amino acids. CDR1 and CDR2 from the germline V gene are SGHRS and YFSETQ. The V segment lost 0 bases and the J segment 5 bases; nucleotides outside the gene matches: 5. CDR3 coding DNA: TGCGCCAGCAGCTTGGCCTCTAGCGGGAGGGGTGAGACCCAGTACTTC. This sequence encodes CASSLASSGRGETQYF. Based on the CDR3 plus reference TRBV5-1 and TRBJ2-5, the full variable domain is KAGVTQTPRYLIKTRGQQVTLSCSPISGHRSVSWYQQTPGQGLQFLFEYFSETQRNKGNFPGRFSGRQFSNSRSEMNVSTLELGDSALYLCASSLASSGRGETQYFGPGTRLLVL.

This chain connects TRBV7-3 to TRBJ2-3; no clear D. The germline V gene has CDR1 SGHTA and CDR2 FQGTGA. Deletions cut 4 bases from V and 4 bases from J, with 9 bases between. The CDR3 runs to 13 residues. The CDR3 here is CASSSSRADTQYF. As DNA, the CDR3 is TGTGCCAGCAGCTCCAGCCGCGCAGATACGCAGTATTTT.

The chain is built from TRBV9 and TRBJ2-7; either TRBD1 or TRBD2 may supply D (5 bases each). The DNA end is more similar to TRBJ2-5, so the J call may be wrong. Looked up from germline, CDR1 is SGDLS and CDR2 is YYNGEE. CDR3 length: 13 amino acids. CDR3: CASSVDEGQTQYF. Written as DNA, the CDR3 is TGTGCCAGCAGCGTAGACGAGGGGCAGACCCAGTACTTC.

The rearrangement links TRBV25-1 to TRBJ2-7; 10 positions agree with TRBD2. The CDR3 totals 16 residues. The V gene end was trimmed by 3 bases and the J gene end by 0 bases; junction bases not matched to a gene: 5. Germline lookup yields CDR1 MGHDK and CDR2 SYGVNS. In DNA form, the CDR3 reads TGTGCCAGCAGTGATACTAGCGGGGCCCTCTCCTACGAGCAGTACTTC. Residues: CASSDTSGALSYEQYF.

This clonotype was recorded a few times. This chain joins TRBV5-1 and TRBJ2-1, with 11 bases identical to TRBD2. CDR3 length: 15 residues. CDR1 is SGHRS and CDR2 is YFSETQ in the germline V gene. With V trimmed by 0 bases and J by 8 bases, 4 bases remained unmatched. CDR3 sequence reads: CASSLVAGGPDEQFF. CDR3 DNA sequence: TGCGCCAGCAGCTTGGTAGCGGGAGGGCCGGATGAGCAGTTCTTC. Drawing the rest from reference TRBV5-1 and TRBJ2-1, the complete variable domain is KAGVTQTPRYLIKTRGQQVTLSCSPISGHRSVSWYQQTPGQGLQFLFEYFSETQRNKGNFPGRFSGRQFSNSRSEMNVSTLELGDSALYLCASSLVAGGPDEQFFGPGTRLTVL.